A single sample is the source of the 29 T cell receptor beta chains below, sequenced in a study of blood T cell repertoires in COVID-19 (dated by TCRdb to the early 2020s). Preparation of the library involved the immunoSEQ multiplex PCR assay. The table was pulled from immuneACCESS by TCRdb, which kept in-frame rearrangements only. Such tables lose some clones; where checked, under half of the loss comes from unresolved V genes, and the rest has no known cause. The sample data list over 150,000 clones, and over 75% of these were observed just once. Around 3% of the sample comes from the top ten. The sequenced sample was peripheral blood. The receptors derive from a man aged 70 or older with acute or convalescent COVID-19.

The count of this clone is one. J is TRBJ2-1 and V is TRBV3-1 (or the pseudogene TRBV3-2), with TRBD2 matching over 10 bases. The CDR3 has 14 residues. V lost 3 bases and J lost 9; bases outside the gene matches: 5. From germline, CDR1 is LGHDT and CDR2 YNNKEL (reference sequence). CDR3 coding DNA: TGTGCCAGCAGCCATCTAGCGGGGGTGGGTGAGCAGTTCTTC. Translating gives CASSHLAGVGEQFF.

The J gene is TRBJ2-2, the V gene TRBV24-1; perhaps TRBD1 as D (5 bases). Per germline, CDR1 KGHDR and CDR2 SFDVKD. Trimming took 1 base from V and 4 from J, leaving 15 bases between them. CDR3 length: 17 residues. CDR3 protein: CATSDFKGKSGTGELFF. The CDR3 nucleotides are TGTGCCACCAGTGATTTTAAGGGGAAAAGTGGCACCGGGGAGCTGTTTTTT.

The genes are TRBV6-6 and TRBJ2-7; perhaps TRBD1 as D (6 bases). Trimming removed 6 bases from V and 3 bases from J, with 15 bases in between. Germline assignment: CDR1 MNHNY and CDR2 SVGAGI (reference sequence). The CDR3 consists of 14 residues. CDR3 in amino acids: CASSLSGTSYEQYF. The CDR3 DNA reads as TGTGCCAGCAGCCTCTCCGGGACAAGCTACGAGCAGTACTTC.

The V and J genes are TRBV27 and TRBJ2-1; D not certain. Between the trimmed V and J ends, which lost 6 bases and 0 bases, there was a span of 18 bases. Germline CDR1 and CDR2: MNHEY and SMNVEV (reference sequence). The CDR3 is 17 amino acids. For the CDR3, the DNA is TGTGCCAGCAGGCGCGCTAGTGCGCCGAGCTCCTACAATGAGCAGTTCTTC. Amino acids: CASRRASAPSSYNEQFF.

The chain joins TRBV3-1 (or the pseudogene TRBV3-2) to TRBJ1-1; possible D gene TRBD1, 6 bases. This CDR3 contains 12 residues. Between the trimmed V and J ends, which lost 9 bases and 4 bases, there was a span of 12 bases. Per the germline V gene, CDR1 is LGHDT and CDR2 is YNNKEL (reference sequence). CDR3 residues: CASQGYSTEAFF. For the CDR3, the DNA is TGTGCCAGTCAGGGGTATAGCACTGAAGCTTTCTTT.

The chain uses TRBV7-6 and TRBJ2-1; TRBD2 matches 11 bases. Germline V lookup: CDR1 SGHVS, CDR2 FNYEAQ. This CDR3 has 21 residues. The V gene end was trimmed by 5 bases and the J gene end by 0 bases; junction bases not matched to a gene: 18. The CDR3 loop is CASSQKGRLAGSRRSYNEQFF. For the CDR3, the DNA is TGTGCCAGCAGCCAGAAGGGTCGACTAGCGGGGTCGCGACGCTCCTACAATGAGCAGTTCTTC.

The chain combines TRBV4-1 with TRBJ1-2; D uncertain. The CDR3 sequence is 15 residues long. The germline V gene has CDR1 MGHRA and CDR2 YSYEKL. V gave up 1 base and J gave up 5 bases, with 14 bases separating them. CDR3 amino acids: CASSQGRERPYGYTF. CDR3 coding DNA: TGCGCCAGCAGCCAAGGGCGGGAGAGACCGTATGGCTACACCTTC.

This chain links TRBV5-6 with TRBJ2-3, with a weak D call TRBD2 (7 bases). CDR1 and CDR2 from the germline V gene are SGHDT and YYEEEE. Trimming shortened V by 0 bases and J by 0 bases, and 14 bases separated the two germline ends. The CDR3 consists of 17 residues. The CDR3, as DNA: TGTGCCAGCAGCTTGGTCGGCGGGGGCCTTAGCACAGATACGCAGTATTTT. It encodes CASSLVGGGLSTDTQYF. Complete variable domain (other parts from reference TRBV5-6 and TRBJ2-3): DAGVTQSPTHLIKTRGQQVTLRCSPKSGHDTVSWYQQALGQGPQFIFQYYEEEERQRGNFPDRFSGHQFPNYSSELNVNALLLGDSALYLCASSLVGGGLSTDTQYFGPGTRLTVL.

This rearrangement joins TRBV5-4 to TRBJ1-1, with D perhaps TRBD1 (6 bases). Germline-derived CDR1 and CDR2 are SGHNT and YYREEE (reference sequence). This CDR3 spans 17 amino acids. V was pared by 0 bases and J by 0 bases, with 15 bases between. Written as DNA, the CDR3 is TGTGCCAGCAGCTTGGGGGGGCCTCGTACGTTGAACACTGAAGCTTTCTTT. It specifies CASSLGGPRTLNTEAFF.

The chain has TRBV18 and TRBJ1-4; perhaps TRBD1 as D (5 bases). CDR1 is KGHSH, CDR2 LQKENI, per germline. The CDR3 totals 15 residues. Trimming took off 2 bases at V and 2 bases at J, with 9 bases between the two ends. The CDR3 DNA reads TGTGCCAGCTCACCATCGACAGAGACTAATGAAAAACTGTTTTTT. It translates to CASSPSTETNEKLFF. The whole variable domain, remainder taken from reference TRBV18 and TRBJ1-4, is NAGVMQNPRHLVRRRGQEARLRCSPMKGHSHVYWYRQLPEEGLKFMVYLQKENIIDESGMPKERFSAEFPKEGPSILRIQQVVRGDSAAYFCASSPSTETNEKLFFGSGTQLSVL.

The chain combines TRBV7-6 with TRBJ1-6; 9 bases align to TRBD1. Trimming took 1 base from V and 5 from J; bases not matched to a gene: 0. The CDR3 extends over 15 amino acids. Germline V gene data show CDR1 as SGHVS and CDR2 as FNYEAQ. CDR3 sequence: CASSLGDRDNSPLHF. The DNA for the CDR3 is TGTGCCAGCAGCTTAGGGGACAGGGATAATTCACCCCTCCACTTT. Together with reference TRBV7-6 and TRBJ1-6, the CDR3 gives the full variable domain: GAGVSQSPRYKVTKRGQDVALRCDPISGHVSLYWYRQALGQGPEFLTYFNYEAQQDKSGLPNDRFSAERPEGSISTLTIQRTEQRDSAMYRCASSLGDRDNSPLHFGNGTRLTVT.

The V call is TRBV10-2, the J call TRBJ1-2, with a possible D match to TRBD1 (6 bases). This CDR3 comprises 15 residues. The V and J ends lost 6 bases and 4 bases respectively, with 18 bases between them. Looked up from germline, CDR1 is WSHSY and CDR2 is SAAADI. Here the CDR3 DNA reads TGCGCCAGCAGCGACCGGAACAGGGTCGGCTATGGCTACACCTTC. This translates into CASSDRNRVGYGYTF.

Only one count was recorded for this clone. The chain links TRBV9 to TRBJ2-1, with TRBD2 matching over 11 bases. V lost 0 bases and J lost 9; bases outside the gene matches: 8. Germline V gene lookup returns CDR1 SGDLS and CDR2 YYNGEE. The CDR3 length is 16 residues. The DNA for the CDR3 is TGTGCCAGCAGCGTAGGAACTAGCGGGAGTCCGGGTGAGCAGTTCTTC. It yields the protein CASSVGTSGSPGEQFF. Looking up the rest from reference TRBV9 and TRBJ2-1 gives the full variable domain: DSGVTQTPKHLITATGQRVTLRCSPRSGDLSVYWYQQSLDQGLQFLIQYYNGEERAKGNILERFSAQQFPDLHSELNLSSLELGDSALYFCASSVGTSGSPGEQFFGPGTRLTVL.

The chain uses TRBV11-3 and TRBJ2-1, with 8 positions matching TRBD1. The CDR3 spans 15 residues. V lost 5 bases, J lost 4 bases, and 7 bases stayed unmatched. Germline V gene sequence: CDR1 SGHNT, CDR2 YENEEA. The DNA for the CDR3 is TGTGCCAGCAGCCGCGGGGACAGGTTGTACAATGAGCAGTTCTTC. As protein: CASSRGDRLYNEQFF.

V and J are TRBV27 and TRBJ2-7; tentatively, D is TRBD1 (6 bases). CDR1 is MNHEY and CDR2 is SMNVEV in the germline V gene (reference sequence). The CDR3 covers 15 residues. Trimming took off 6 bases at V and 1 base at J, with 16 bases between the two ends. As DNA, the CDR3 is TGTGCCAGCAGCACAGGGACATACACTTCCTACGAGCAGTACTTC. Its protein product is CASSTGTYTSYEQYF.

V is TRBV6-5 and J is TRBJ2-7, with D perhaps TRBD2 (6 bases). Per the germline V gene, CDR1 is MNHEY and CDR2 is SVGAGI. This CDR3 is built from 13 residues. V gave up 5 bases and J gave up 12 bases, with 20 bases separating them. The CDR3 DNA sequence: TGTGCCAGCAGTCTTGTTCGGGACTCGGAATGGTACTTC. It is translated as CASSLVRDSEWYF.

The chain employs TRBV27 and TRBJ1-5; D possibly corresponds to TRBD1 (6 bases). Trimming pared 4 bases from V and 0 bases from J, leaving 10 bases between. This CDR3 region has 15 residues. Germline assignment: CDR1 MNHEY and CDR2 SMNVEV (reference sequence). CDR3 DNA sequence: TGTGCCAGCAGTTCAGGGGTCGATAGCAATCAGCCCCAGCATTTT. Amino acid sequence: CASSSGVDSNQPQHF.

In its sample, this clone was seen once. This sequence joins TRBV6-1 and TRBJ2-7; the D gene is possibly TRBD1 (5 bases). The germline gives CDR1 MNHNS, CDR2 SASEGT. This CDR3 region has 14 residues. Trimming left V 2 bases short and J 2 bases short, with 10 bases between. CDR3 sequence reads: CASSERWTTYEQYF. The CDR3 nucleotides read TGTGCCAGCAGTGAACGCTGGACAACCTACGAGCAGTACTTC.

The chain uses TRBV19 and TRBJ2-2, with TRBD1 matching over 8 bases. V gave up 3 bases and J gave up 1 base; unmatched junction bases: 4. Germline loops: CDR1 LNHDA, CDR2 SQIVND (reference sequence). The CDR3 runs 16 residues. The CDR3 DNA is TGTGCCAGTAGTATTGGTGGACAGGGGAACACCGGGGAGCTGTTTTTT. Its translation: CASSIGGQGNTGELFF. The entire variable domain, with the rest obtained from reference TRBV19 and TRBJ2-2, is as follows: DGGITQSPKYLFRKEGQNVTLSCEQNLNHDAMYWYRQDPGQGLRLIYYSQIVNDFQKGDIAEGYSVSREKKESFPLTVTSAQKNPTAFYLCASSIGGQGNTGELFFGEGSRLTVL.

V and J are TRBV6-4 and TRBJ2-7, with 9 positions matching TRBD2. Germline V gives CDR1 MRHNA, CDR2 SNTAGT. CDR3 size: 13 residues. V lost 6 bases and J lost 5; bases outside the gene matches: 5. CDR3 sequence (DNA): TGTGCCAGCAGAGGTAGCGGGAGCGACGAGCAGTACTTC. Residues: CASRGSGSDEQYF.

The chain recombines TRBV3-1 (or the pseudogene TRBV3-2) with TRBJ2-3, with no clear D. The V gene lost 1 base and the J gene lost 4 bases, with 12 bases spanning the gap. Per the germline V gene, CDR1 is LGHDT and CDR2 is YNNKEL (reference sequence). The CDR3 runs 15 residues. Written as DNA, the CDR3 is TGTGCCAGCAGCCAAGGGTTTCAACCAGCAGATACGCAGTATTTT. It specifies CASSQGFQPADTQYF.

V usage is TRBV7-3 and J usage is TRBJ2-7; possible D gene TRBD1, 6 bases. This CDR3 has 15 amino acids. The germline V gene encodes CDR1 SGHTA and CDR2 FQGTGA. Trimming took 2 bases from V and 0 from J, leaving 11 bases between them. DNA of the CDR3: TGTGCCAGCAGCTTAGAGGCAGGGGCCTCCTACGAGCAGTACTTC. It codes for CASSLEAGASYEQYF.

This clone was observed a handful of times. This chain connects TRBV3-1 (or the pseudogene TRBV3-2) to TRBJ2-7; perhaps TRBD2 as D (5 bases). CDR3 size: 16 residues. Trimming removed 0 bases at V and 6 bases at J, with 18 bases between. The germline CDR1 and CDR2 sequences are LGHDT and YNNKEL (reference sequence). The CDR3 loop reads CASSQDMGAAVPEQYF. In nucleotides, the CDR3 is TGTGCCAGCAGCCAAGATATGGGAGCGGCAGTCCCCGAGCAGTACTTC.

Written as DNA, the CDR3 is TGTGCCAGCAGTTCCGCCCCAGGGCTCACTGAAGCTTTCTTT. This gives the protein CASSSAPGLTEAFF. The chain joins TRBV6-5 to TRBJ1-1, with a possible D match to TRBD1 (5 bases). CDR1 and CDR2 (germline): MNHEY, SVGAGI. V was pared by 4 bases and J by 4 bases, with 13 bases between. This CDR3 is built from 14 residues.

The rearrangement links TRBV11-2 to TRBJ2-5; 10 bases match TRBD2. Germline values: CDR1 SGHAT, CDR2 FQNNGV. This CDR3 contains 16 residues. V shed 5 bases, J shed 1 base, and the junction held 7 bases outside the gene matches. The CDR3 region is CASSTLAGALQETQYF. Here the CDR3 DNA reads TGTGCCAGCAGCACCCTAGCGGGGGCCCTCCAAGAGACCCAGTACTTC.

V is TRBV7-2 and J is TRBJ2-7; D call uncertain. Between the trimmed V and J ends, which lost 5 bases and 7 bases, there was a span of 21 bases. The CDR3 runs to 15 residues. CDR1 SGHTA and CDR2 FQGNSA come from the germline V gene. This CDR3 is CASSRGNPLRGEQYF. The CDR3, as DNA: TGTGCCAGCAGCCGCGGCAATCCCCTGAGAGGAGAGCAGTACTTC.

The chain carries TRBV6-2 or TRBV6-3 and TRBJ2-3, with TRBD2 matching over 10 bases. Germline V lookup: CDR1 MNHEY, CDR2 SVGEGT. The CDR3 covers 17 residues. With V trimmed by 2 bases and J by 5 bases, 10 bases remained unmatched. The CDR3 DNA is TGTGCCAGCAGTTACGAGCGGGGGGGCCCCGATGAAGATACGCAGTATTTT. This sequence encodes CASSYERGGPDEDTQYF.

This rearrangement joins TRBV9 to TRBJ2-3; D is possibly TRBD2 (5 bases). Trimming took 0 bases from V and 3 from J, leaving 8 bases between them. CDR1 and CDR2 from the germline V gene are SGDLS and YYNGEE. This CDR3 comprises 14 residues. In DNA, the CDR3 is TGTGCCAGCAGCGTAGAACTAGGAACAGATACGCAGTATTTT. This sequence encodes CASSVELGTDTQYF.

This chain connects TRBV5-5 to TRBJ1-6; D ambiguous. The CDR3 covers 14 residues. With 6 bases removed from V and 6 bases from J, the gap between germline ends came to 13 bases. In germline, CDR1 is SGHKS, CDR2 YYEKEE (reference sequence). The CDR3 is CASTPTGFNSPLHF. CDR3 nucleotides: TGTGCCAGCACCCCGACGGGGTTTAATTCACCCCTCCACTTT.